This TCR beta chain came from a study of cytomegalovirus exposure and HLA in healthy donors. Broader study findings: A later analysis associated 15,000 or so TCR beta sequences with HLA alleles at a 0.05 false discovery rate. V- and J-gene trimming of TCR beta was linked (in a later analysis) to a missense DCLRE1C variant.

In the PCR, 60 Vbeta and 13 Jbeta primers were used. Only in-frame clones appear in the TCRdb table, and some are missing; sequencing was by immunoSEQ multiplex PCR. The data contain hundreds of thousands of clones, about 81% of them singletons. Details on this clone: Its antigen is not known.

The germline V gene encodes CDR1 SGDLS and CDR2 YYNGEE. Trimming left V 2 bases short and J 4 bases short, with 9 bases between. The CDR3 is 14 amino acids. The chain employs TRBV9 and TRBJ1-4; possible D gene TRBD1, 5 bases. The sequence was obtained from a man aged 35 to 55 in good health and CMV-seropositive. The specimen sequenced was PBMCs. The DNA for the CDR3 is TGTGCCAGCAGCGTGGGGGGGAATAATGAAAAACTGTTTTTT. This translates into CASSVGGNNEKLFF.